The clone carrying this T cell receptor beta chain was observed a few times. Its antigen remains unknown. These data belong to a study of cytomegalovirus exposure and HLA in healthy donors. Study results and limitations: The study flagged roughly 150 TCR beta chains as cytomegalovirus-associated.

CDR3 length: 15 amino acids. The V end lost 0 bases, the J end lost 0 bases, and 3 bases lay between the germline ends. Germline values: CDR1 MNHEY, CDR2 SVGAGI. The PCR made use of 60 Vbeta and 13 Jbeta primers. Clones were sequenced by immunoSEQ multiplex PCR, and TCRdb holds only the in-frame ones, with some missing. The table records about 57,000 clones, over 60% of them present only once. Specimen: PBMCs. This receptor was taken from a young man in good health and CMV-seropositive. The V and J genes are TRBV6-5 and TRBJ2-6, with unresolved D. CDR3 loop: CASSYSLSGANVLTF. In nucleotides, the CDR3 is TGTGCCAGCAGTTACTCACTCTCTGGGGCCAACGTCCTGACTTTC.